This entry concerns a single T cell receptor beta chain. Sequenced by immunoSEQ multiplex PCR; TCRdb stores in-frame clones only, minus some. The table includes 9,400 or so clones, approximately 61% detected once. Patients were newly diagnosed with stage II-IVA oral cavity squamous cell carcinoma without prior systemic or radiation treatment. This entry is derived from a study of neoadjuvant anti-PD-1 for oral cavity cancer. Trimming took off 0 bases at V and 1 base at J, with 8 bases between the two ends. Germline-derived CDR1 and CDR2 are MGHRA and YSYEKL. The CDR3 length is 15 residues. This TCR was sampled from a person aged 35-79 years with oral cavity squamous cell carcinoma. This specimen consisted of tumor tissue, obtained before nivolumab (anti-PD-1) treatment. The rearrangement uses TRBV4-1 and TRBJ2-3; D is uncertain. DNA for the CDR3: TGCGCCAGCAGCCAAGATGCCGGCGGCACAGATACGCAGTATTTT. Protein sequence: CASSQDAGGTDTQYF.